This TCR beta chain comes out of a study of T cells in Graves' hyperthyroidism and ophthalmopathy. A note on this clonotype: Relative to the germline gene, one junction end is altered; a read error may explain this.

Germline-derived CDR1 and CDR2 are MDHEN and SYDVKM. This CDR3 contains 16 residues. RNA transcripts were the template for amplifying TCR beta CDR3 regions. TCR CDR3 regions were first amplified by RT-PCR with HTBI primers. TCRdb independently ran MiXCR on the multiplex PCR reads; one entry per CDR3 protein. The sample yields some 600,000 distinct CDR3 sequences, 14% seen once. What was sequenced was blood. This rearrangement joins TRBV28 to TRBJ2-2, with a possible D match to TRBD1 (5 bases). The sequence came from a woman aged 25 to 39 with Graves' hyperthyroidism that later progressed to Graves' ophthalmopathy. CDR3 nucleotide sequence: TGTGCCACCAGTTTATTAACAGGAGTGAACACCGGGGAGCTGTTTTTT. This gives the protein CATSLLTGVNTGELFF. Full variable domain (remainder filled in from reference TRBV28 and TRBJ2-2): DVKVTQSSRYLVKRTGEKVFLECVQDMDHENMFWYRQDPGLGLRLIYFSYDVKMKEKGDIPEGYSVSREKKERFSLILESASTNQTSMYLCATSLLTGVNTGELFFGEGSRLTVL.